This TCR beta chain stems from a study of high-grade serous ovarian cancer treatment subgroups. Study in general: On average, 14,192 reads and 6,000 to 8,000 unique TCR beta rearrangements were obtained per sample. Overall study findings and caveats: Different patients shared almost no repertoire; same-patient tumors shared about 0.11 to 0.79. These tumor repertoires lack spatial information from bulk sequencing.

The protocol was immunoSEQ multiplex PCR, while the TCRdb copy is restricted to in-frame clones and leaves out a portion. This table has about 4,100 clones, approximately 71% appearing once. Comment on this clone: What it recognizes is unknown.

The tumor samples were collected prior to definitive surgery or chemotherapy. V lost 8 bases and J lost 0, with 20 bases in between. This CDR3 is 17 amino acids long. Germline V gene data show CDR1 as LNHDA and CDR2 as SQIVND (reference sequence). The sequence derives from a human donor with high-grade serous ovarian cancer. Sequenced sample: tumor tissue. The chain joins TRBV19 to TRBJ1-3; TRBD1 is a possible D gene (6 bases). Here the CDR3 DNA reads TGTGCCAGTCGATCCTCCGGGACACGACCCTCTGGAAACACCATATATTTT. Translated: CASRSSGTRPSGNTIYF.